This entry concerns a single T cell receptor (beta chain). Its target is unknown. CDR1 and CDR2 (germline): LNHDA, SQIVND (reference sequence). The V end was cut by 3 bases, the J end by 6 bases, with 8 bases between. The CDR3 runs 12 residues. Assay: immunoSEQ multiplex PCR; the TCRdb copy retains only in-frame clones and omits some. The table includes 45,000 to 65,000 clones, roughly 80% detected once. Second-dose intervals near 4 or 12 weeks were combined. These data come from a study of T cell responses to AZD1222 COVID-19 vaccine. Study-wide results and limits: A mostly white British donor set with more females was recruited, and clonal diversity was possibly underestimated. Nearly half of spike-specific TCRs reportedly target unmutated variant regions. Spike-specific TCR breadth rose after two AZD1222 doses, and depth rose as well.

The receptor was derived from an adult who received the AZD1222 COVID-19 vaccine. The sample consisted of peripheral blood, taken 28 days after the second AZD1222 dose. V gene TRBV19 combines with J gene TRBJ1-1; D is ambiguous. CDR3 amino acids: CASSMGIAEAFF. CDR3 bases: TGTGCCAGTAGTATGGGGATAGCTGAAGCTTTCTTT.